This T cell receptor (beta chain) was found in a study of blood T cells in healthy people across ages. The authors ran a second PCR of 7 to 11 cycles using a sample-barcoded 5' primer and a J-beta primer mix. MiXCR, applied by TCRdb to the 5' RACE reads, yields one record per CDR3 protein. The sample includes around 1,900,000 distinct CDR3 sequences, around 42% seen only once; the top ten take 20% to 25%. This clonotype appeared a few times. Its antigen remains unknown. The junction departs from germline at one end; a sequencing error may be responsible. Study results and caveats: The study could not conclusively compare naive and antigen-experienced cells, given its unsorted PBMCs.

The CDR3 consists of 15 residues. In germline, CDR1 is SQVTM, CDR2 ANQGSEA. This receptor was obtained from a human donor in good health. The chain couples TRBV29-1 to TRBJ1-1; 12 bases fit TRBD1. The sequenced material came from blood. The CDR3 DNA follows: TGCAGCGTCGAAGGGACAGGGGGCGTAGGGACTGAAGCTTTCTTT. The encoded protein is CSVEGTGGVGTEAFF.